This T cell receptor beta chain was recorded in a study of T-cell reconstitution after alpha-beta-depleted transplantation in children. Study-wide points: Where alpha-beta T cells came from about two months after transplant was reportedly several hundred expanded graft clones. Surviving recipient cells, namely T cells and thymic progenitors, were the source of high day-60 TCRbeta diversity in some patients.

This clonotype was counted only a few times. Its antigen is not known. Germline CDR1 and CDR2: DFQATT and SNEGSKA (reference sequence). The CDR3 runs 15 residues. After removal of 6 bases from V and 5 bases from J, the junction contained 9 bases not matched to a gene. Unique molecular identifiers were built into the TCRbeta library. Via MiXCR, TCRdb re-called the PCR reads, giving one row per CDR3 protein. This table has about 600,000 distinct CDR3 sequences, 13% appearing once. This chain uses TRBV20-1 with TRBJ2-1; 11 bases align to TRBD2. The origin of this receptor is a male patient younger than 18 who had a stem cell transplant for acute myeloid leukemia, so the T cells may come from the graft donor. The source material was PBMCs, mostly from graft donor cells, sampled 360 days after TCRalphabeta/CD19-depleted stem cell transplant. The CDR3 sequence: CSAAPLAGGDNEQFF. CDR3 coding DNA: TGCAGTGCCGCCCCCTTAGCGGGAGGGGACAATGAGCAGTTCTTC.